This T cell receptor beta chain originates from a study of blood T cell repertoires in COVID-19. V dropped 8 bases and J dropped 9; count of bases not matched to a gene: 13. Germline CDR1 and CDR2: MDHEN and SYDVKM. The CDR3 runs to 16 residues. Under the authors' procedure: Quantification of nucleated cells was approximated via reference gene primer amplification. The assay was immunoSEQ multiplex PCR, and TCRdb's table has in-frame clones only and misses some. That table gives V, J and clone size, and the DNA gave D and trimming. This sample carries hundreds of thousands of clones, more than 70% of them seen once, and the ten largest clones take 1.5% to 2.5%.

The chain links TRBV28 to TRBJ1-6; 10 nucleotides line up with TRBD1. Sequencing was done on a sample of PBMCs or T cells enriched from blood (not recorded which). The receptor was isolated from a man between 35 and 55 years old in a cohort exposed to, infected with or recovered from COVID-19 (not recorded which). The CDR3 DNA is TGTGCCAGCTCTTTCTCGACAGGGGGCCCCCGTTCACCCCTCCACTTT. Protein sequence: CASSFSTGGPRSPLHF.